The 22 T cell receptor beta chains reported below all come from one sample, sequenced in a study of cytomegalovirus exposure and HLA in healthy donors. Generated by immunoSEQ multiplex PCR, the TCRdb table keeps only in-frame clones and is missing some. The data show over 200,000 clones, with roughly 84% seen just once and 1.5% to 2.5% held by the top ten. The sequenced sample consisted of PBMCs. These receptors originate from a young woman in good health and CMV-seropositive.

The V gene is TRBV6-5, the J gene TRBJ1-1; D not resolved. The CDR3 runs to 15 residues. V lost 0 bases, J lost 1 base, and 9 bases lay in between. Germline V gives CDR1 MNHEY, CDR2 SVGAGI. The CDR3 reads CASSYSAAGNTEAFF. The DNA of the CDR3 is TGTGCCAGCAGTTACTCCGCGGCGGGGAACACTGAAGCTTTCTTT.

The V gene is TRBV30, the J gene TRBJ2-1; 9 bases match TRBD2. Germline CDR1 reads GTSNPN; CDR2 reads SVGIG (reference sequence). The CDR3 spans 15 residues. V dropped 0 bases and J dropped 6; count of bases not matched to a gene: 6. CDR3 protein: CAWSVLGLAANEQFF. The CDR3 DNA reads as TGTGCCTGGAGTGTACTGGGACTAGCTGCCAATGAGCAGTTCTTC.

In DNA form, the CDR3 reads TGTGCCAGCAGTTTAACTACCGTGAACACCGGGGAGCTGTTTTTT. Encoded protein: CASSLTTVNTGELFF. This sequence joins TRBV27 and TRBJ2-2; D gene unclear. This CDR3 is 15 amino acids long. CDR1 and CDR2 from the germline V gene are MNHEY and SMNVEV (reference sequence). Trimming pared 2 bases from V and 1 base from J, leaving 8 bases between.

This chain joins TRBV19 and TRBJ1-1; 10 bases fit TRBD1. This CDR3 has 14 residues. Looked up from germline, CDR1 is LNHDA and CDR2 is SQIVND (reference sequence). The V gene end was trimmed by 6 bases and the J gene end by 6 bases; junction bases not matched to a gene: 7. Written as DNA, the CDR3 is TGTGCCAGTAGCCCCGGGACAGGGGTCCCTGAAGCTTTCTTT. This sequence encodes CASSPGTGVPEAFF.

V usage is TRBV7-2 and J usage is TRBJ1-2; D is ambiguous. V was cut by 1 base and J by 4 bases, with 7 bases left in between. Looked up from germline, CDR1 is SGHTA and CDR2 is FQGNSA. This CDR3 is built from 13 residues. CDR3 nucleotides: TGTGCCAGCAGCTTAGGCGAGTTCTATGGCTACACCTTC. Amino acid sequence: CASSLGEFYGYTF. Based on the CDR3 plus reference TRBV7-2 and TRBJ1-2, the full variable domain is GAGVSQSPSNKVTEKGKDVELRCDPISGHTALYWYRQSLGQGLEFLIYFQGNSAPDKSGLPSDRFSAERTGGSVSTLTIQRTQQEDSAVYLCASSLGEFYGYTFGSGTRLTVV.

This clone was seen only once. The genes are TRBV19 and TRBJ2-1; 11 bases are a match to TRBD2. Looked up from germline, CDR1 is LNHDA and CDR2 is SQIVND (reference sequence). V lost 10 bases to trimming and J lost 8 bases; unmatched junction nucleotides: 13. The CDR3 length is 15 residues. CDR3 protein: CATGTSGSRIDEQFF. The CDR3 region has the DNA TGTGCCACGGGCACTAGCGGGAGCCGTATTGATGAGCAGTTCTTC.

DNA of the CDR3: TGTGCCAGCAACGAAGGGGACAGGGGTGCGGAGACCCAGTACTTC. Translation: CASNEGDRGAETQYF. This chain uses TRBV2 with TRBJ2-5, with 10 bases identical to TRBD1. The CDR3 has 15 residues. CDR1 is SNHLY, CDR2 FYNNEI, per germline. With 7 bases clipped from V and 5 bases from J, the junction kept 10 bases outside the gene matches.

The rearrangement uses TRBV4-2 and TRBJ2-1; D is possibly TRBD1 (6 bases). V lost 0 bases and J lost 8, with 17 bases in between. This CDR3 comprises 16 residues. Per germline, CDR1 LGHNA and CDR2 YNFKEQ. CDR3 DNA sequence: TGTGCCAGCAGCCAAGATGGGGGCTCAGGCATGGATGAGCAGTTCTTC. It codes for CASSQDGGSGMDEQFF.

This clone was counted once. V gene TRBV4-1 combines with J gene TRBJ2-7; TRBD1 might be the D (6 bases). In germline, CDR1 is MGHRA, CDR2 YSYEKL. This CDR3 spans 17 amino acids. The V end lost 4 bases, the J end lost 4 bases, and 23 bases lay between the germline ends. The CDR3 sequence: CASSPQSVQGYGYEQYF. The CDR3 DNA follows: TGCGCCAGCAGCCCGCAAAGTGTACAGGGTTATGGGTACGAGCAGTACTTC.

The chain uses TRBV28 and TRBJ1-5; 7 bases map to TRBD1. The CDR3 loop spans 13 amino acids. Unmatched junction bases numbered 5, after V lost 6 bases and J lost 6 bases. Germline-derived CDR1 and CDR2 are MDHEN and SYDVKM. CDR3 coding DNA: TGTGCCAGCAGCCGCAGGGGGTTTCAGCCCCAGCATTTT. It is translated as CASSRRGFQPQHF.

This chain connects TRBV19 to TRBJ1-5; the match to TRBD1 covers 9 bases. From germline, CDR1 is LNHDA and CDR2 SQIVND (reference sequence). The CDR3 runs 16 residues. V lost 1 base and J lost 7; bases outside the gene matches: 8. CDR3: CASSIGLGQGGQPQHF. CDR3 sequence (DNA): TGTGCCAGTAGTATAGGCTTGGGACAGGGCGGACAGCCCCAGCATTTT.

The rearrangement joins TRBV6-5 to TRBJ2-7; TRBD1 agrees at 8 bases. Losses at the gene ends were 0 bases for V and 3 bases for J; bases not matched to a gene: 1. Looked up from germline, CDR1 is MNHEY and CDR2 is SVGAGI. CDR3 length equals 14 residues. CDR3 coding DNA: TGTGCCAGCAGTTACTCCGGACAGGGCTACGAGCAGTACTTC. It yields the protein CASSYSGQGYEQYF.

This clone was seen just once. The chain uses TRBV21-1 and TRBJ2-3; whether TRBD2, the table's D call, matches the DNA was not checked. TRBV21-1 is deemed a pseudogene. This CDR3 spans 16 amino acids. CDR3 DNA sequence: TGTGCCAGCAGCAAGAACGGAAGGAGCCACACAGATACGCAGTATTTT. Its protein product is CASSKNGRSHTDTQYF.

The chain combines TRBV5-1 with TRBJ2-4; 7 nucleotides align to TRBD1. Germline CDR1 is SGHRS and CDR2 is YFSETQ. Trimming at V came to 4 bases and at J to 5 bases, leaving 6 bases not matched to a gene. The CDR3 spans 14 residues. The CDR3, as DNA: TGCGCCAGCAGCCTCAGGACAGGTCAAAACATTCAGTACTTC. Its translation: CASSLRTGQNIQYF.

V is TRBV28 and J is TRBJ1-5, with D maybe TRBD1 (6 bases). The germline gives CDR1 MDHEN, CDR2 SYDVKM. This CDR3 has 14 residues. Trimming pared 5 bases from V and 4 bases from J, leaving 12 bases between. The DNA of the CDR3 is TGTGCCAGCAGTCTGCGGGGGGCGAATCAGCCCCAGCATTTT. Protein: CASSLRGANQPQHF.

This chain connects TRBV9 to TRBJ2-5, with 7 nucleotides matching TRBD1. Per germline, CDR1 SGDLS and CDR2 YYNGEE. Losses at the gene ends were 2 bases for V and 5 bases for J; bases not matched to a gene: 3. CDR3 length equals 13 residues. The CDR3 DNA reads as TGTGCCAGCAGCGTGACAGGGTCGGAGACCCAGTACTTC. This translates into CASSVTGSETQYF.

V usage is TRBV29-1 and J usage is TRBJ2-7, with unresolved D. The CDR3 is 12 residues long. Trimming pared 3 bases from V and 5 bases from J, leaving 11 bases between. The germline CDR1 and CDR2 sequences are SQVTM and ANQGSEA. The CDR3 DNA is TGCAGCGTTGAGGCTAGATCCGACGAGCAGTACTTC. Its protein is CSVEARSDEQYF.

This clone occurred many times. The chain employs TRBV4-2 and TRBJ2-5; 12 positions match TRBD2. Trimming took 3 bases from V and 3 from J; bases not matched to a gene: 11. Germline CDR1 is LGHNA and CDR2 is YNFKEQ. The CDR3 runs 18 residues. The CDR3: CASSQELAGGPEKETQYF. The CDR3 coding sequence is TGTGCCAGCAGCCAGGAACTAGCGGGAGGCCCGGAAAAAGAGACCCAGTACTTC.

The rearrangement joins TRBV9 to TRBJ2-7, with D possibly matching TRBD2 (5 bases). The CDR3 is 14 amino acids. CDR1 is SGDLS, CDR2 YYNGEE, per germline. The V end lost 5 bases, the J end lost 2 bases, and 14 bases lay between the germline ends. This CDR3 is CASSRGGETYEQYF. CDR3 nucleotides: TGTGCCAGCAGTCGAGGAGGCGAGACCTACGAGCAGTACTTC. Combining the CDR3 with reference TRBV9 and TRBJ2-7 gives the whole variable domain DSGVTQTPKHLITATGQRVTLRCSPRSGDLSVYWYQQSLDQGLQFLIQYYNGEERAKGNILERFSAQQFPDLHSELNLSSLELGDSALYFCASSRGGETYEQYFGPGTRLTVT.

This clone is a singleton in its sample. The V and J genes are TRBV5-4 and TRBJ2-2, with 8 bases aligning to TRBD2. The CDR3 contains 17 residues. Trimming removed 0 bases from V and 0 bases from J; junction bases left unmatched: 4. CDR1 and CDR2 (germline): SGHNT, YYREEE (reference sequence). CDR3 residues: CASSLGREASNTGELFF. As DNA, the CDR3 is TGTGCCAGCAGCTTGGGGCGGGAGGCTTCGAACACCGGGGAGCTGTTTTTT.

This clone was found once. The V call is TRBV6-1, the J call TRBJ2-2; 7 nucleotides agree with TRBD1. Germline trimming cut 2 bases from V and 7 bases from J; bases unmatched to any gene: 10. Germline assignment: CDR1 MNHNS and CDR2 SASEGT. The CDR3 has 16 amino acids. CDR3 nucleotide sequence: TGTGCCAGCAGTGAAAACAGGGGCGCGTTAAACGGGGAGCTGTTTTTT. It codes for CASSENRGALNGELFF.

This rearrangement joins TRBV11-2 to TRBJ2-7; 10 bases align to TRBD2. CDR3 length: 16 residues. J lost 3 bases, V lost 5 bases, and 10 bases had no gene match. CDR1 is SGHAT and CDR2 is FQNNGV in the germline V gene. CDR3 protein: CASSRIKLAGLYEQYF. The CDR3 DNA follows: TGTGCCAGCAGCCGAATCAAACTAGCGGGACTCTACGAGCAGTACTTC.